This TCR beta chain was captured in a study of OX40 agonist ivuxolimab in advanced cancers. Regarding the study as a whole: At 0.1 to 3.0 mg/kg and by week 6, clonal expansion occurred in CD4+ and CD8+ blood T cells.

There are a few counts of this clone. Its specificity is not known. Drawing of blood for sampling happened at baseline, at cycle 4 day 1, and at cycle 7 day 1. Trimming took 5 bases from V and 10 from J, leaving 12 bases between them. The CDR3 spans 12 residues. Germline lookup yields CDR1 SEHNR and CDR2 FQNEAQ (reference sequence). Libraries were prepared by immunoSEQ multiplex PCR; TCRdb keeps only in-frame clonotypes and omits some of them. The table shows around 38,000 clones, with about 82% occurring only once. The clonotype originates from an adult with an advanced solid tumor such as melanoma, head and neck, liver or kidney cancer. The chain is built from TRBV7-9 and TRBJ2-1; perhaps TRBD2 as D (6 bases). Sequenced here: CD4+ or CD8+ T cells sorted from blood, sampled in a trial of the OX40 agonist ivuxolimab. CDR3 bases: TGTGCCAGCAGCCAACGGGACTTCGAGCAGTTCTTC. Its translation: CASSQRDFEQFF. The entire variable domain, with the rest obtained from reference TRBV7-9 and TRBJ2-1, is as follows: DTGVSQNPRHKITKRGQNVTFRCDPISEHNRLYWYRQTLGQGPEFLTYFQNEAQLEKSRLLSDRFSAERPKGSFSTLEIQRTEQGDSAMYLCASSQRDFEQFFGPGTRLTVL.